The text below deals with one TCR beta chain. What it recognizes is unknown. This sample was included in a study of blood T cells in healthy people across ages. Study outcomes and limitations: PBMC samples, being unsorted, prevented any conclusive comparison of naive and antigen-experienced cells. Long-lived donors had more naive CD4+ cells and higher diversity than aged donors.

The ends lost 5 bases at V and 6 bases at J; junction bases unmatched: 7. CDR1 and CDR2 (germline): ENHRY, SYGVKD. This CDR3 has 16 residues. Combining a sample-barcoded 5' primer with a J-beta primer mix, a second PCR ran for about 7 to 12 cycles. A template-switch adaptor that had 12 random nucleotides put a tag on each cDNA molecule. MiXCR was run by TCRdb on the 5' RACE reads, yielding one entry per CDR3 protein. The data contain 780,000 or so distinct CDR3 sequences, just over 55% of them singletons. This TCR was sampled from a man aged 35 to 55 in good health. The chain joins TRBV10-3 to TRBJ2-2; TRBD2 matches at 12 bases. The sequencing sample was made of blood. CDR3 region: CAISTPSGGASGELFF. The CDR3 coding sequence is TGTGCCATCAGTACTCCTAGCGGGGGGGCATCCGGGGAGCTGTTTTTT.